A single sample gave rise to the 6 T cell receptor beta chains below, sequenced in a study of blood T cells in healthy people across ages. Together with a sample-barcoded 5' primer, a J-beta primer mix was included in a second PCR lasting 7 to 11 cycles. Via MiXCR, TCRdb re-called the 5' RACE reads, giving one row per CDR3 protein. Here the sample spans some 1.5 million distinct CDR3 sequences, roughly 30% being singletons. Sequenced sample: blood. The receptors were sampled from a woman aged 30 to 39 in good health.

Many counts were recorded for this clonotype. The chain uses TRBV5-6 and TRBJ2-7; TRBD2 is a possible D gene (7 bases). Trimming took 1 base from V and 5 from J, leaving 13 bases between them. CDR1 is SGHDT and CDR2 is YYEEEE in the germline V gene. The CDR3 runs 14 residues. CDR3 in DNA: TGTGCCAGCAGCTTGCGGGGGGCGGGGGACGAGCAGTACTTC. This gives the protein CASSLRGAGDEQYF.

In its sample, this clonotype was seen a few times. The CDR3 DNA reads TGTGCCAGCAGTTACTCTAGTCAGTATCTCTATGGCTACACCTTC. It yields the protein CASSYSSQYLYGYTF. The rearrangement joins TRBV6-5 to TRBJ1-2; D not certain. This CDR3 spans 15 amino acids. CDR1 and CDR2 (germline): MNHEY, SVGAGI. V gave up 0 bases and J gave up 4 bases, with 12 bases separating them.

The chain is built from TRBV5-1 and TRBJ1-4, with D possibly being TRBD1 (6 bases). This CDR3 has 17 residues. Germline V gives CDR1 SGHRS, CDR2 YFSETQ. V was cut by 0 bases and J by 5 bases, with 17 bases left in between. The CDR3 reads CASSLAGAGAVNEKLFF. The CDR3 region has the DNA TGCGCCAGCAGCTTGGCCGGAGCGGGGGCCGTGAATGAAAAACTGTTTTTT.

This clonotype was observed at least ten times. The V gene is TRBV10-3, the J gene TRBJ2-7, with D possibly being TRBD2 (5 bases). Germline CDR1 is ENHRY and CDR2 is SYGVKD. The V end was cut by 4 bases, the J end by 0 bases, with 10 bases between. The CDR3 has 14 amino acids. CDR3 DNA: TGTGCCATCAGTGGACGGGGTGACTCCTACGAGCAGTACTTC. It encodes CAISGRGDSYEQYF.

This clonotype appeared a few times. This chain uses TRBV7-3 with TRBJ2-7, with D perhaps TRBD2 (6 bases). V dropped 3 bases and J dropped 5 bases, with 17 bases sitting between them. The CDR3 has 15 amino acids. The germline V gene encodes CDR1 SGHTA and CDR2 FQGTGA. Here the CDR3 reads CASSFQPGSSDEQYF. In DNA form, the CDR3 reads TGTGCCAGCAGCTTCCAACCCGGGAGCTCGGACGAGCAGTACTTC.

In this sample, this clonotype turned up many times. The chain combines TRBV7-3 with TRBJ2-5; D is perhaps TRBD2 (6 bases). The CDR3 runs to 14 residues. Germline lookup yields CDR1 SGHTA and CDR2 FQGTGA. The germline V and J ends were trimmed by 5 bases and 5 bases, with 15 bases remaining between them. CDR3 sequence (DNA): TGTGCCAGCAGCCCCCGGGCGGGGATGGAGACCCAGTACTTC. Its translation is CASSPRAGMETQYF.